This section outlines one TCR beta chain sequence together with its context. Germline trimming cut 6 bases from V and 7 bases from J; bases unmatched to any gene: 9. This CDR3 spans 13 amino acids. The V gene's germline CDR1 is MNHEY and CDR2 SVGAGI. The entry originates in a study of control samples from healthy donors and cancer patients. Profiling relied on immunoSEQ multiplex PCR, and the TCRdb table lists in-frame clones only, not all of them. The sample lists 120,000 or so clones, around 87% seen once, with about 2.7% in the top ten. The chain carries TRBV6-5 and TRBJ2-7; 7 bases match TRBD1. Input material: blood. This clonotype originated in a man in his sixties in good health. CDR3 DNA: TGTGCCAGCAGCCGAGACAGGGTTGGGGAGCAGTACTTC. Translating gives CASSRDRVGEQYF.